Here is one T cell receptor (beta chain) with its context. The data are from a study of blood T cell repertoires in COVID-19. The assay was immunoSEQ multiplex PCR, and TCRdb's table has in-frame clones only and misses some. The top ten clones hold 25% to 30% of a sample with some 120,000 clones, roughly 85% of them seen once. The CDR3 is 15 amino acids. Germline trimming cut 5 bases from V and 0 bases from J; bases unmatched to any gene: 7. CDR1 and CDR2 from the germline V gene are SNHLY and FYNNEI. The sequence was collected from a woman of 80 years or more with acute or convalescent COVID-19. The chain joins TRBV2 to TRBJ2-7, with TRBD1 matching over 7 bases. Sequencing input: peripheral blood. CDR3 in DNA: TGTGCCAGCAGTTTTTCGGGACAGCTCTCCTACGAGCAGTACTTC. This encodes CASSFSGQLSYEQYF.